The T cell receptor (beta chain) under discussion was sequenced for a study of T cell responses to AZD1222 COVID-19 vaccine. General study points: The number of AZD1222 recipients seropositive at baseline was only five or six. Repertoires were sampled only after the peak T cell response.

On this clone itself: The antigen is not known.

Generated by immunoSEQ multiplex PCR, the TCRdb table keeps only in-frame clones and is missing some. Of roughly 180,000 clones listed, 85% to 95% are singletons. This sequence was found in an adult in good health. Here the sequenced sample was peripheral blood, taken on day 0 of AZD1222 vaccination.

CDR3 nucleotide sequence: TGTGCCACCAGCTTCCGAAGGGCGTTATTGGATTCACCCCTCCACTTT. Protein: CATSFRRALLDSPLHF. This chain joins TRBV15 and TRBJ1-6; D is unclear. Per germline, CDR1 LNHNV and CDR2 YYDKDF (reference sequence). There are 16 residues in the CDR3. The V and J ends lost 5 bases and 8 bases respectively, with 19 bases between them.